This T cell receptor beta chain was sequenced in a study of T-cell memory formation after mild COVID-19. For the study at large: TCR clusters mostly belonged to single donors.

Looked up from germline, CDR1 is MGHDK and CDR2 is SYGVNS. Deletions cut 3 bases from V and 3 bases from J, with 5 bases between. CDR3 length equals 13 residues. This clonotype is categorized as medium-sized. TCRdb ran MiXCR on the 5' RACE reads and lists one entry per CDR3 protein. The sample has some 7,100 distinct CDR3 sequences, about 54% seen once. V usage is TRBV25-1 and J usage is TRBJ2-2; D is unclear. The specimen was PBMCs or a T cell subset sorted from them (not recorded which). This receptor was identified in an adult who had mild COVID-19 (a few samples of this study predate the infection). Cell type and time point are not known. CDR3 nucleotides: TGTGCCAGCAGTGACTTCGACACCGGGGAGCTGTTTTTT. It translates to CASSDFDTGELFF.